The 21 T cell receptor beta chains below come from one sample, sequenced in a study of blood T cell repertoires in COVID-19. Generated by immunoSEQ multiplex PCR, the TCRdb table keeps only in-frame clones and is missing some. Among 300,000 to 400,000 clones listed, roughly 85% were seen once. The specimen was PBMCs or T cells enriched from blood (not recorded which). The receptors here all came from a middle-aged woman with acute COVID-19.

This clone was detected only once. The chain joins TRBV7-2 to TRBJ2-5; 10 nucleotides match TRBD1. The CDR3 runs 18 residues. Germline CDR1 reads SGHTA; CDR2 reads FQGNSA. V shed 1 base and J 2 bases; nucleotides not matched to a gene: 10. CDR3 coding DNA: TGTGCCAGCAGCTTAGTCCAGGGGACAGGGGTTGAGCAAGAGACCCAGTACTTC. This translates into CASSLVQGTGVEQETQYF. Drawing the rest from reference TRBV7-2 and TRBJ2-5, the complete variable domain is GAGVSQSPSNKVTEKGKDVELRCDPISGHTALYWYRQSLGQGLEFLIYFQGNSAPDKSGLPSDRFSAERTGGSVSTLTIQRTQQEDSAVYLCASSLVQGTGVEQETQYFGPGTRLLVL.

The chain employs TRBV19 and TRBJ1-2, with D possibly matching TRBD1 (6 bases). Trimming stripped 3 bases from V and 4 bases from J, with 12 bases between. Germline lookup yields CDR1 LNHDA and CDR2 SQIVND (reference sequence). The CDR3 spans 14 residues. The CDR3 here is CASSITGIVYGYTF. The CDR3 DNA follows: TGTGCCAGTAGTATTACAGGGATCGTCTATGGCTACACCTTC.

The rearrangement joins TRBV5-4 to TRBJ1-2; 9 bases match TRBD1. The CDR3 is made up of 16 amino acids. Germline V gene data show CDR1 as SGHNT and CDR2 as YYREEE (reference sequence). J was trimmed by 3 bases and V by 0 bases; bases with no gene match: 6. CDR3 amino acids: CASSLDRGHSDYGYTF. CDR3 DNA: TGTGCCAGCAGCTTGGACAGGGGGCACTCGGACTATGGCTACACCTTC.

The chain employs TRBV6-5 and TRBJ2-5; maybe TRBD2 (6 bases). CDR1 and CDR2 (germline): MNHEY, SVGAGI. V shed 4 bases and J shed 0 bases, with 9 bases lying between them. The length of the CDR3 is 14 residues. The CDR3 sequence is CASSLVADQETQYF. The CDR3 nucleotides read TGTGCCAGCAGTTTAGTAGCGGACCAAGAGACCCAGTACTTC.

For this clone: The germline gene is not matched at one end of the junction; a read error may be the cause. The chain links TRBV28 to TRBJ1-4, with D uncertain. This CDR3 has 15 amino acids. The V gene's germline CDR1 is MDHEN and CDR2 SYDVKM. The chain's CDR3 is CFRPLGFATNEKLFF. DNA of the CDR3: TGCTTTAGGCCGTTGGGCTTTGCAACTAATGAAAAACTGTTTTTT.

V and J are TRBV27 and TRBJ2-5; 9 bases map to TRBD2. V trimming: 2 bases; J trimming: 2 bases; junction bases outside the gene matches: 12. Germline CDR1 MNHEY, CDR2 SMNVEV (reference sequence). The CDR3 sequence is 18 residues long. The CDR3 protein is CASSLIVAGGPEQETQYF. CDR3 in DNA: TGTGCCAGCAGTTTAATCGTGGCGGGAGGGCCTGAGCAAGAGACCCAGTACTTC.

The rearrangement uses TRBV29-1 and TRBJ1-1; no clear D gene. Per germline, CDR1 SQVTM and CDR2 ANQGSEA. The CDR3 spans 13 residues. With 3 bases removed from V and 5 bases from J, the gap between germline ends came to 13 bases. DNA of the CDR3: TGCAGCGTTGAGATTCCCCCTAGGACTGAAGCTTTCTTT. Translating gives CSVEIPPRTEAFF.

This rearrangement joins TRBV18 to TRBJ2-7; D possibly corresponds to TRBD2 (6 bases). CDR3 size: 12 residues. The germline CDR1 and CDR2 sequences are KGHSH and LQKENI. The V end was cut by 3 bases, the J end by 6 bases, with 9 bases between. CDR3 bases: TGTGCCAGCTCACCTGGAGGGGTCGAGCAGTACTTC. This sequence encodes CASSPGGVEQYF.

The chain is built from TRBV19 and TRBJ1-2, with unresolved D. Germline CDR1 is LNHDA and CDR2 is SQIVND (reference sequence). The ends were cut back, 3 bases at V and 4 bases at J, with 12 bases in the middle. The CDR3 covers 14 residues. This chain's CDR3 is CASSMGTSSYGYTF. Written as DNA, the CDR3 is TGTGCCAGTAGTATGGGCACCAGCAGCTATGGCTACACCTTC.

V is TRBV7-3 and J is TRBJ2-3, with TRBD2 matching over 9 bases. Losses at the gene ends were 1 base for V and 2 bases for J; bases not matched to a gene: 4. Germline V gene sequence: CDR1 SGHTA, CDR2 FQGTGA. The CDR3 totals 16 residues. CDR3 region: CASSLRAGGDTDTQYF. As DNA, the CDR3 is TGTGCCAGCAGCTTAAGAGCGGGGGGTGACACAGATACGCAGTATTTT.

CDR3: CASSPGTGNTGELFF. CDR3 coding DNA: TGTGCCAGCAGCCCCGGGACAGGGAACACCGGGGAGCTGTTTTTT. The V and J genes are TRBV11-3 and TRBJ2-2, with TRBD1 matching 8 bases. V shed 5 bases, J shed 1 base, and the junction held 3 bases outside the gene matches. CDR1 and CDR2 (germline): SGHNT, YENEEA. The CDR3 runs to 15 residues.

The chain has TRBV19 and TRBJ1-1, with D unclear. Germline values: CDR1 LNHDA, CDR2 SQIVND (reference sequence). The length of the CDR3 is 13 residues. V lost 5 bases, J lost 1 base, and 8 bases lay in between. The CDR3 sequence is CASSPGRNTEAFF. DNA of the CDR3: TGTGCCAGTAGTCCAGGCCGGAACACTGAAGCTTTCTTT.

This chain links TRBV29-1 with TRBJ2-1; 9 bases are a match to TRBD2. The CDR3 has 14 residues. CDR1 SQVTM and CDR2 ANQGSEA come from the germline V gene. Losses at the gene ends were 3 bases for V and 6 bases for J; bases not matched to a gene: 6. In DNA form, the CDR3 reads TGCAGCGTTGATGGCGGGAGGGCTCGCAATGAGCAGTTCTTC. Protein: CSVDGGRARNEQFF.

V is TRBV5-6 and J is TRBJ1-6; tentatively, D is TRBD1 (5 bases). This CDR3 comprises 16 residues. V dropped 1 base and J dropped 10 bases, with 18 bases sitting between them. Germline CDR1 is SGHDT and CDR2 is YYEEEE. CDR3 in amino acids: CASSLWGSRNVSPLHF. DNA for the CDR3: TGTGCCAGCAGCTTGTGGGGCTCCAGAAATGTCTCACCCCTCCACTTT.

The chain recombines TRBV21-1 with TRBJ1-4; the DNA was not used to check the table's D call, TRBD1. TRBV21-1 is shown as a pseudogene. This CDR3 spans 17 amino acids. The CDR3 protein is CASSKEGRGRTNEKLFF. CDR3 coding DNA: TGTGCCAGCAGCAAAGAGGGCAGGGGAAGGACTAATGAAAAACTGTTTTTT.

This clone turned up a few times. This rearrangement joins TRBV6-6 to TRBJ2-1; possibly TRBD2 for D (5 bases). From germline, CDR1 is MNHNY and CDR2 SVGAGI (reference sequence). V lost 7 bases, J lost 4 bases, and 17 bases lay in between. The CDR3 length is 15 residues. This CDR3 reads CASNPNSAGYNEQFF. In DNA form, the CDR3 reads TGTGCCAGCAACCCAAACAGCGCGGGTTACAATGAGCAGTTCTTC.

This clone has a single count. The chain links TRBV19 to TRBJ2-1; weak D call: TRBD1 (5 bases). V dropped 3 bases and J dropped 8 bases, with 26 bases sitting between them. Germline assignment: CDR1 LNHDA and CDR2 SQIVND (reference sequence). The CDR3 spans 18 residues. The DNA for the CDR3 is TGTGCCAGTAGTATTGAGAGATTCCGAGGCAGGGTTCGGGATGAGCAGTTCTTC. Protein: CASSIERFRGRVRDEQFF.

The chain couples TRBV7-2 to TRBJ1-1; D gene ambiguous. The CDR3 is 13 residues long. The V gene's germline CDR1 is SGHTA and CDR2 FQGNSA. Trimming stripped 4 bases from V and 8 bases from J, with 14 bases between. CDR3 DNA sequence: TGTGCCAGCAGCTCGAGGGCCCTAGTCGAAGCTTTCTTT. Encoded protein: CASSSRALVEAFF.

The genes are TRBV4-1 and TRBJ2-7; 9 nucleotides match TRBD1. The CDR3 has 17 residues. Germline V gene lookup returns CDR1 MGHRA and CDR2 YSYEKL. With 2 bases clipped from V and 5 bases from J, the junction kept 13 bases outside the gene matches. The CDR3 nucleotides read TGCGCCAGCAGCCAACGTCCGGTCCGGGACAGGGCCCACGAGCAGTACTTC. This codes for CASSQRPVRDRAHEQYF.

This chain connects TRBV7-2 to TRBJ2-7; the match to TRBD2 covers 11 bases. CDR1 SGHTA and CDR2 FQGNSA come from the germline V gene. This CDR3 contains 20 residues. Trimming at V came to 0 bases and at J to 5 bases, leaving 18 bases not matched to a gene. The CDR3 protein is CASSLARFGTSGGVGDEQYF. The CDR3 DNA reads as TGTGCCAGCAGCTTAGCGAGGTTCGGGACTAGCGGAGGGGTGGGGGACGAGCAGTACTTC.

This chain connects TRBV6-5 to TRBJ2-1; 7 bases map to TRBD2. Germline V gene sequence: CDR1 MNHEY, CDR2 SVGAGI. Trimming at V came to 6 bases and at J to 4 bases, leaving 9 bases not matched to a gene. The CDR3 covers 15 residues. For the CDR3, the DNA is TGTGCCAGCAGCCGAGGGACTAAACAATACAATGAGCAGTTCTTC. Translated, it gives CASSRGTKQYNEQFF.